This is a list of T cell receptor beta chains from one sample in a study of CD8+CD57+ T cells in acquired aplastic anemia. TCRdb reprocessed the reads via MiXCR and lists one record per CDR3 protein. The sample contains 50,000 to 70,000 distinct CDR3 sequences, 55% of which appear only once. The sequenced sample consisted of sorted CD4+, CD8+, or CD8+CD57+ T cells (not recorded which) from PBMCs. The receptors derive from a human donor in good health, serving as a control. Both conserved end residues are part of each CDR3. The D gene is left open where the match is weak. Clone size, where shown, is once, few, many, or a class for clones that have expanded.

D gene | CDR3 length | J gene | V gene | clone size | CDR3 protein | CDR3 DNA
TRBD1 | 15 | TRBJ1-1 | TRBV9 | - | CASSVAQGANTEAFF | TGTGCCAGCAGCGTGGCACAGGGGGCGAACACTGAAGCTTTCTTT
TRBD1 | 14 | TRBJ1-6 | TRBV2 | - | CASSGQGVNSPLHF | TGTGCCAGCAGTGGACAGGGGGTAAACTCACCCCTCCACTTT
TRBD2 | 16 | TRBJ2-1 | TRBV7-6 | - | CASSPTIPQPGGGQFF | TGTGCCAGCAGCCCAACCATCCCCCAACCGGGAGGGGGGCAGTTCTTC
- | 13 | TRBJ2-5 | TRBV7-9 | many | CASSLSEGAAQYF | TGTGCCAGCAGCTTGAGTGAAGGCGCGGCCCAGTACTTC
TRBD1 | 14 | TRBJ1-2 | TRBV2 | medium-sized | CASNRDRPSYGYTF | TGTGCCAGCAACCGGGACAGGCCCAGCTATGGCTACACCTTC
- | 13 | TRBJ1-6 | TRBV20-1 | - | CSAGREGNSPLHF | TGCAGTGCTGGCAGGGAAGGAAATTCACCCCTCCACTTT
- | 13 | TRBJ1-2 | TRBV2 | medium-sized | CASRLTAIYGYTF | TGTGCCAGCAGATTGACGGCGATCTATGGCTACACCTTC
- | 15 | TRBJ2-3 | TRBV7-3 | many | CASSLRSSSGDTQYF | TGTGCCAGCAGCTTAAGGTCAAGCAGTGGAGATACGCAGTATTTT
- | 11 | TRBJ1-2 | TRBV7-2 | - | CASSLRQYFTF | TGTGCCAGCAGCCTACGACAGTACTTCACCTTC
- | 13 | TRBJ2-1 | TRBV20-1 | many | CSASRWGFNEQFF | TGCAGTGCTAGTAGGTGGGGGTTCAATGAGCAGTTCTTC
- | 11 | TRBJ2-5 | TRBV7-6 | - | CASGPSETQYF | TGTGCCAGCGGCCCATCCGAGACCCAGTACTTC
- | 12 | TRBJ1-6 | TRBV2 | - | CASKSENSPLHF | TGTGCCAGCAAGTCAGAGAATTCACCCCTCCACTTT
TRBD2 | 18 | TRBJ2-3 | TRBV9 | many | CASSATLFGGRSTDTQYF | TGTGCCAGCAGCGCCACGCTCTTTGGCGGGAGAAGCACAGATACGCAGTATTTT
- | 12 | TRBJ1-2 | TRBV19 | - | CASSPKGYGYTF | TGTGCCAGTAGTCCCAAAGGCTATGGCTACACCTTC
- | 12 | TRBJ1-6 | TRBV15 | - | CATSPNGGALHF | TGTGCCACCAGCCCGAATGGCGGGGCCCTCCACTTT
- | 18 | TRBJ1-5 | TRBV9 | - | CASSVATAGVTFADTQHF | TGTGCCAGCAGCGTAGCTACTGCGGGTGTAACTTTCGCAGATACGCAGCATTTT
TRBD2 | 18 | TRBJ2-5 | TRBV20-1 | - | CSARGLGLGRGAEETQYF | TGCAGTGCCAGGGGTCTGGGACTAGGACGCGGGGCGGAAGAGACCCAGTACTTC
- | 16 | TRBJ1-2 | TRBV10-1 | - | CASSGRFNDRNYGYTF | TGCGCCAGCAGTGGAAGATTTAATGACAGGAACTATGGCTACACCTTC
TRBD1 | 14 | TRBJ2-7 | TRBV29-1 | - | CSVAGTGNFYEQYF | TGCAGCGTGGCCGGGACAGGTAACTTCTACGAGCAGTACTTC
- | 15 | TRBJ1-6 | TRBV2 | - | CASTSQAAANSPLHF | TGTGCCAGCACCAGCCAGGCGGCAGCTAATTCACCCCTCCACTTT
TRBD1 | 15 | TRBJ2-7 | TRBV6-1 | many | CASSLTRDRVNEQYF | TGTGCCAGCAGTCTTACCCGGGACAGGGTGAACGAGCAGTACTTC
- | 14 | TRBJ2-3 | TRBV7-9 | few | CASSQQRKGDTQYF | TGTGCCAGCAGCCAGCAAAGGAAGGGCGATACGCAGTATTTT
TRBD2 | 14 | TRBJ2-1 | TRBV10-3 | - | CAIGEGGQKNEQFF | TGTGCCATCGGTGAGGGAGGGCAAAAAAATGAGCAGTTCTTC
TRBD1 | 15 | TRBJ2-3 | TRBV12-3/TRBV12-4 | many | CASSPQGEIRDTQYF | TGTGCCAGCAGTCCACAGGGGGAAATTAGAGATACGCAGTATTTT
- | 11 | TRBJ1-1 | TRBV19 | - | CASKDGTEAFF | TGTGCCAGCAAGGATGGGACTGAAGCTTTCTTT
- | 13 | TRBJ1-1 | TRBV19 | - | CASIARGNTEAFF | TGTGCCAGTATTGCCAGAGGGAACACTGAAGCTTTCTTT
- | 15 | TRBJ1-1 | TRBV12-3/TRBV12-4 | many | CASSTWRSGRTEAFF | TGTGCCAGCAGTACCTGGCGATCCGGACGGACTGAAGCTTTCTTT
TRBD2 | 15 | TRBJ2-7 | TRBV20-1 | - | CSARDRQAGGFKQYF | TGCAGTGCTAGAGATCGACAAGCGGGGGGGTTCAAGCAGTACTTC
- | 14 | TRBJ1-1 | TRBV2 | - | CAGSGGGSLGEAFF | TGTGCCGGCAGTGGAGGGGGAAGTCTCGGTGAAGCTTTCTTT
- | 14 | TRBJ1-4 | TRBV29-1 | many | CSVGRGGSNEKLFF | TGCAGCGTGGGACGGGGTGGATCTAATGAAAAACTGTTTTTT
TRBD1 | 13 | TRBJ1-5 | TRBV19 | - | CASRPGQGSYEHF | TGTGCCAGTAGACCGGGACAGGGGTCGTACGAGCATTTT
- | 12 | TRBJ2-1 | TRBV20-1 | many | CSARNPYNEQFF | TGCAGTGCTAGGAACCCCTACAATGAGCAGTTCTTC
TRBD1 | 14 | TRBJ1-2 | TRBV2 | - | CASSGDRAGYGYTF | TGTGCCAGCAGTGGGGACAGGGCCGGCTATGGCTACACCTTC
TRBD2 | 16 | TRBJ2-7 | TRBV20-1 | many | CSARRAGGAGPYEQYF | TGCAGTGCTAGACGAGCGGGGGGGGCGGGTCCCTACGAGCAGTACTTC
- | 15 | TRBJ2-6 | TRBV9 | many | CASSVTGSGANVLTF | TGTGCCAGCAGCGTAACAGGGTCTGGGGCCAACGTCCTGACTTTC
- | 15 | TRBJ2-7 | TRBV7-2 | - | CASSWKSDGSYEQYF | TGTGCCAGCAGCTGGAAGTCGGACGGATCCTACGAGCAGTACTTC
- | 16 | TRBJ2-1 | TRBV24-1 | - | CARDSGPRSSYNEQFF | TGTGCTAGAGACTCGGGACCGCGAAGCTCCTACAATGAGCAGTTCTTC
TRBD1 | 16 | TRBJ2-6 | TRBV12-3/TRBV12-4 | many | CASRTRTGAGANVLTF | TGTGCCAGCAGAACCCGGACAGGGGCTGGGGCCAACGTCCTGACTTTC
TRBD1 | 17 | TRBJ2-5 | TRBV20-1 | many | CSASSTGGSLQQETQYF | TGCAGTGCCAGTTCGACAGGGGGCTCCCTCCAACAAGAGACCCAGTACTTC
- | 12 | TRBJ1-1 | TRBV5-5 | many | CASGNGNTEAFF | TGTGCCAGCGGGAACGGAAACACTGAAGCTTTCTTT
- | 14 | TRBJ2-7 | TRBV10-3 | few | CAIGVGLVTHEQYF | TGTGCCATCGGAGTGGGGCTAGTCACCCACGAGCAGTACTTC
- | 16 | TRBJ1-6 | TRBV5-1 | many | CASSLPPDSGRSPLHF | TGCGCCAGCAGCTTACCCCCCGACAGCGGTCGGTCACCCCTCCACTTT
TRBD1 | 12 | TRBJ2-7 | TRBV7-9 | few | CASSPDRAEQYF | TGTGCCAGCAGCCCCGACAGGGCCGAGCAGTACTTC
TRBD2 | 15 | TRBJ2-7 | TRBV11-3 | once | CASSFGLANSYEQYF | TGTGCCAGCAGCTTCGGACTAGCGAATTCCTACGAGCAGTACTTC
- | 11 | TRBJ2-7 | TRBV2 | once | CASTVAYEQYF | TGTGCCAGCACGGTGGCCTACGAGCAGTACTTC